This is a list of T cell receptor beta chains from one sample in a study of blood T cell repertoires in COVID-19. Sequenced by immunoSEQ multiplex PCR; TCRdb stores in-frame clones only, minus some. The sample includes about 260,000 clones, approximately 87% of them seen just once. The specimen was peripheral blood. The receptors stem from a man between 60 and 75 years old who had recovered from COVID-19. Each CDR3 is given with its conserved first and last residue. D genes are given only for firm matches. Where a row states a size, it is once, few, many or the class of an expanded clone; other rows omit it.

NA	TRBV5-1	TRBJ1-1	NA	CASSFGGAGTEAFF	TGCGCCAGCAGCTTCGGGGGAGCAGGGACTGAAGCTTTCTTT
NA	TRBV7-9	TRBJ2-1	TRBD2	CASSLAVSREGHYEQFF	TGTGCCAGCAGCTTAGCGGTTTCGCGGGAGGGCCACTATGAGCAGTTCTTC
NA	TRBV19	TRBJ1-3	NA	CASSISSSGNTIYF	TGTGCCAGTAGTATAAGCTCCTCTGGAAACACCATATATTTT
NA	TRBV6-5	TRBJ1-2	NA	CASSPGAGREYGYTF	TGTGCCAGCAGTCCGGGCGCGGGCAGAGAGTATGGCTACACCTTC
NA	TRBV4-1	TRBJ2-5	NA	CASSYREGVQETQYF	TGCGCCAGCAGCTACAGGGAGGGGGTCCAAGAGACCCAGTACTTC
NA	TRBV27	TRBJ2-4	TRBD2	CASSLAGENIQYF	TGTGCCAGCAGTCTAGCGGGCGAAAACATTCAGTACTTC
NA	TRBV2	TRBJ2-7	NA	CASSALGSYEQYF	TGTGCCAGCAGTGCCCTTGGGAGCTACGAGCAGTACTTC
NA	TRBV7-2	TRBJ1-5	TRBD1	CASSFGQGNQPQHF	TGTGCCAGCAGCTTTGGACAGGGTAATCAGCCCCAGCATTTT
NA	TRBV19	TRBJ2-6	NA	CASSISPTGPGANVLTF	TGTGCCAGTAGTATATCCCCTACAGGACCTGGGGCCAACGTCCTGACTTTC
NA	TRBV19	TRBJ2-2	TRBD1	CASSDQGARTGELFF	TGTGCCAGTAGCGATCAGGGGGCGCGAACCGGGGAGCTGTTTTTT
NA	TRBV5-1	TRBJ2-5	NA	CASSLVAGKETQYF	TGCGCCAGCAGCTTGGTGGCAGGAAAAGAGACCCAGTACTTC
NA	TRBV5-4	TRBJ2-5	NA	CASSLDQFQETQYF	TGTGCCAGCAGCTTGGATCAGTTTCAAGAGACCCAGTACTTC
many	TRBV28	TRBJ1-6	NA	CASIPSGWASYNSPLHF	TGTGCCAGCATTCCCTCCGGCTGGGCCTCCTATAATTCACCCCTCCACTTT
few	TRBV5-5	TRBJ2-7	NA	CASSLVLGRSSYEQYF	TGTGCCAGCAGCTTGGTTCTGGGTAGGAGCTCCTACGAGCAGTACTTC
NA	TRBV6-5	TRBJ2-2	TRBD1	CASMAGGANTGELFF	TGTGCCAGCATGGCAGGGGGCGCGAACACCGGGGAGCTGTTTTTT
NA	TRBV10-3	TRBJ1-1	NA	CAISAGVTEAFF	TGTGCCATCAGTGCAGGGGTTACTGAAGCTTTCTTT
NA	TRBV19	TRBJ2-7	TRBD2	CASSGGRSSYEQYF	TGTGCCAGTAGTGGCGGGAGGTCTTCGTACGAGCAGTACTTC
NA	TRBV7-8	TRBJ2-2	TRBD2	CASSLDHGGGTGELFF	TGTGCCAGCAGCTTAGATCATGGCGGGGGGACCGGGGAGCTGTTTTTT